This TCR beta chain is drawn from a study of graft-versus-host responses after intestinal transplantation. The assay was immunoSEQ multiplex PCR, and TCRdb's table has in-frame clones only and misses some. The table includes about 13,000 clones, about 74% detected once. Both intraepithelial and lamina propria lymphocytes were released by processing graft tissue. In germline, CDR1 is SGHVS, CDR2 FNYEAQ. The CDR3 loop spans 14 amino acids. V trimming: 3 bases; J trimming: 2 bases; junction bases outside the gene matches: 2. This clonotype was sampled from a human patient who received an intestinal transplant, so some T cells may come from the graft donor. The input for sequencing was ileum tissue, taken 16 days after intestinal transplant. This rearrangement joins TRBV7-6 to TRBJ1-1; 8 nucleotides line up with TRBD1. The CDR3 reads CASSFGQGNTEAFF. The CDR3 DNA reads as TGTGCCAGCAGCTTTGGACAGGGTAACACTGAAGCTTTCTTT.